The sequence of this T cell receptor (beta chain) was determined in a study of radiotherapy plus CTLA-4 blockade in lung cancer. Study findings and constraints: Together with interferon-beta, which increased in serum after radiation, early dynamic changes in blood T cell clones were reportedly the best predictors of response. Following radiotherapy plus ipilimumab, tumor-derived TCR clones expanded in the blood.

Sequencing was performed with immunoSEQ multiplex PCR; in TCRdb, only in-frame clones are kept and a portion is missing. The repertoire holds more than 75,000 clones, with about three quarters as singletons. The sample holds a few counts of this clone. Its specificity is not known. CDR1 is LNHNV and CDR2 is YYDKDF in the germline V gene (reference sequence). V lost 4 bases to trimming and J lost 3 bases, with 12 bases between them. The CDR3 spans 14 residues. The chain recombines TRBV15 with TRBJ1-1, with D perhaps matching TRBD1 (5 bases). The sample here was peripheral blood, taken from a patient treated with radiotherapy plus ipilimumab. The sequence derives from a human donor with non-small cell lung cancer that progressed on radiotherapy plus ipilimumab. The DNA for the CDR3 is TGTGCCACCAGCATAGGGACTAAGGACACTGAAGCTTTCTTT. Its translation: CATSIGTKDTEAFF.